This entry lists 32 T cell receptor beta chains sequenced from one sample in a study of T cell responses to AZD1222 COVID-19 vaccine. The data were produced by immunoSEQ multiplex PCR, yet TCRdb's version contains in-frame clones alone and is incomplete. Of around 83,000 clones detected, about nine tenths appear once; the ten largest clones hold about 5%. Sequencing used peripheral blood, obtained 28 days after the second AZD1222 dose. The receptors shown here come from an adult who received the AZD1222 COVID-19 vaccine.

The rearrangement joins TRBV3-1 (or the pseudogene TRBV3-2) to TRBJ1-4; unclear D gene. Trimming stripped 6 bases from V and 7 bases from J, with 6 bases between. The CDR3 is 11 amino acids. Germline V CDR1 and CDR2: LGHDT, YNNKEL (reference sequence). CDR3 nucleotide sequence: TGTGCCAGCAGGCGAGGTGAAAAACTGTTTTTT. Translating gives CASRRGEKLFF.

The rearrangement links TRBV20-1 to TRBJ2-7; no clear D gene. The V end was cut by 7 bases, the J end by 1 base, with 8 bases between. The CDR3 spans 11 residues. CDR1 and CDR2 (germline): DFQATT, SNEGSKA (reference sequence). The CDR3 nucleotides read TGCAGTGGAAGGGATTCCTACGAGCAGTACTTC. Translating gives CSGRDSYEQYF.

This sequence joins TRBV3-1 (or the pseudogene TRBV3-2) and TRBJ2-7, with TRBD1 matching 7 bases. The CDR3 sequence is 15 residues long. After removal of 6 bases from V and 6 bases from J, the junction contained 14 bases not matched to a gene. Germline V gene sequence: CDR1 LGHDT, CDR2 YNNKEL (reference sequence). The chain's CDR3 is CASRLTGVFPGEQYF. DNA for the CDR3: TGTGCCAGCAGATTAACAGGGGTCTTTCCCGGCGAGCAGTACTTC.

This chain links TRBV7-9 with TRBJ2-7; TRBD1 matches at 10 bases. Germline V CDR1 and CDR2: SEHNR, FQNEAQ (reference sequence). The CDR3 consists of 14 residues. Trimming at V came to 3 bases and at J to 3 bases, leaving 2 bases not matched to a gene. CDR3 bases: TGTGCCAGCAGCTTCCGGGACAGGGGCTACGAGCAGTACTTC. As protein: CASSFRDRGYEQYF.

V gene TRBV5-1 combines with J gene TRBJ1-2, with D perhaps TRBD1 (6 bases). Trimming took 4 bases from V and 5 from J, leaving 18 bases between them. CDR3 length: 15 amino acids. Per the germline V gene, CDR1 is SGHRS and CDR2 is YFSETQ. The CDR3 DNA is TGCGCCAGCAGCCCCCAAGCGGGGGGCGCGTATGGCTACACCTTC. This sequence encodes CASSPQAGGAYGYTF.

The V call is TRBV6-5, the J call TRBJ2-3, with D perhaps matching TRBD1 (6 bases). V was trimmed by 5 bases and J by 8 bases, leaving 8 bases between them. The CDR3 contains 11 residues. Germline V gives CDR1 MNHEY, CDR2 SVGAGI. The CDR3 spells CASSQGITQYF. The CDR3 DNA reads as TGTGCCAGCAGTCAGGGGATTACGCAGTATTTT.

This clone was seen once. J is TRBJ2-1 and V is TRBV7-6; D possibly corresponds to TRBD2 (6 bases). This CDR3 contains 17 residues. Trimming shortened V by 5 bases and J by 0 bases, and 17 bases separated the two germline ends. Germline V lookup: CDR1 SGHVS, CDR2 FNYEAQ. The chain's CDR3 is CASSPEPGGSSYNEQFF. CDR3 sequence (DNA): TGTGCCAGCAGCCCCGAACCCGGGGGAAGCTCCTACAATGAGCAGTTCTTC.

This chain links TRBV5-1 with TRBJ1-6; no clear D. The V and J ends lost 2 bases and 1 base respectively, with 16 bases between them. CDR3 length: 18 residues. CDR1 and CDR2 (germline): SGHRS, YFSETQ. The CDR3 spells CASSFGGSSFSYNSPLHF. CDR3 bases: TGCGCCAGCAGCTTTGGCGGGTCGAGTTTTTCCTATAATTCACCCCTCCACTTT.

The rearrangement links TRBV28 to TRBJ1-2, with a weak D call TRBD1 (6 bases). The CDR3 loop spans 14 amino acids. Germline values: CDR1 MDHEN, CDR2 SYDVKM. V was cut by 0 bases and J by 5 bases, with 10 bases left in between. CDR3 DNA sequence: TGTGCCAGCAGTTTATGGGTAGGGGGGTATGGCTACACCTTC. Encoded protein: CASSLWVGGYGYTF.

The CDR3 sequence is CASSIWGNNSPLHF. CDR3 nucleotides: TGCGCCAGCAGCATCTGGGGGAATAATTCACCCCTCCACTTT. The rearrangement joins TRBV5-1 to TRBJ1-6; D might be TRBD1 (5 bases). The V gene lost 4 bases and the J gene lost 5 bases, with 10 bases spanning the gap. Germline V lookup: CDR1 SGHRS, CDR2 YFSETQ. CDR3 length: 14 amino acids.

The chain is built from TRBV5-1 and TRBJ2-7; maybe TRBD1 (6 bases). CDR1 is SGHRS and CDR2 is YFSETQ in the germline V gene. CDR3 size: 13 residues. Trimming removed 1 base at V and 5 bases at J, with 10 bases between. CDR3 region: CASSLQGIHEQYF. CDR3 DNA: TGCGCCAGCAGCTTGCAGGGGATCCACGAGCAGTACTTC.

The chain employs TRBV4-1 and TRBJ1-1; TRBD1 is a possible D gene (5 bases). The CDR3 has 15 residues. Trimming removed 4 bases at V and 0 bases at J, with 12 bases between. Germline V CDR1 and CDR2: MGHRA, YSYEKL. The CDR3 protein is CASSPTAGMNTEAFF. CDR3 nucleotide sequence: TGCGCCAGCAGCCCCACCGCAGGGATGAACACTGAAGCTTTCTTT.

The rearrangement uses TRBV20-1 and TRBJ1-2; D is unresolved. V lost 3 bases to trimming and J lost 8 bases, with 22 bases between them. In germline, CDR1 is DFQATT, CDR2 SNEGSKA (reference sequence). This CDR3 is 15 amino acids long. For the CDR3, the DNA is TGCAGTGCTAGTCCATTTGCCCCGAGGGAGGGAGGCTACACCTTC. As protein: CSASPFAPREGGYTF.

The V gene is TRBV15, the J gene TRBJ1-2; no reliable D call. CDR3 size: 14 residues. Trimming removed 3 bases from V and 6 bases from J, with 14 bases in between. CDR1 LNHNV and CDR2 YYDKDF come from the germline V gene (reference sequence). The CDR3: CATSRSPRMDGYTF. The CDR3 DNA reads as TGTGCCACCAGCAGGTCCCCCAGAATGGATGGCTACACCTTC.

DNA for the CDR3: TGTGCCAGCAGTCCGGGACCACACAATGAGCAGTTCTTC. This encodes CASSPGPHNEQFF. The chain recombines TRBV12-3 or TRBV12-4 with TRBJ2-1; D may correspond to TRBD1 or TRBD2 (5 bases each). Trimming cost V 5 bases and J 5 bases, with 10 bases left between them. The CDR3 spans 13 residues.

The chain is built from TRBV6-5 and TRBJ1-1, with D perhaps TRBD1 (6 bases). The germline V and J ends were trimmed by 1 base and 10 bases, with 22 bases remaining between them. Germline CDR1 is MNHEY and CDR2 is SVGAGI. The CDR3 extends over 16 amino acids. The CDR3 coding sequence is TGTGCCAGCAGTTACTGGTTACAGGGACACAGGGAGGGAGCTTTCTTT. Amino acids: CASSYWLQGHREGAFF.

Only a few counts were recorded for this clone. This chain uses TRBV3-1 (or the pseudogene TRBV3-2) with TRBJ1-1; D might be TRBD1 (5 bases). CDR1 LGHDT and CDR2 YNNKEL come from the germline V gene (reference sequence). The CDR3 covers 15 residues. Trimming removed 5 bases at V and 1 base at J, with 14 bases between. CDR3 region: CASSRGTGQNTEAFF. The CDR3 region has the DNA TGTGCCAGCAGCAGGGGTACGGGCCAGAACACTGAAGCTTTCTTT.

In its sample, this clone was seen a few times. This chain uses TRBV5-6 with TRBJ2-1; 13 bases map to TRBD2. The CDR3 length is 15 residues. Trimming removed 4 bases from V and 4 bases from J; junction bases left unmatched: 2. CDR1 and CDR2 from the germline V gene are SGHDT and YYEEEE. CDR3 nucleotide sequence: TGTGCCAGCAGCGCGGGACTAGCGGGGTACAATGAGCAGTTCTTC. Encoded protein: CASSAGLAGYNEQFF.

V is TRBV9 and J is TRBJ2-3; D is uncertain. The CDR3 contains 15 residues. The ends were cut back, 1 base at V and 2 bases at J, with 11 bases in the middle. Per germline, CDR1 SGDLS and CDR2 YYNGEE. Here the CDR3 reads CASSVTSLSTDTQYF. The CDR3 DNA reads TGTGCCAGCAGCGTAACCAGTCTTTCCACAGATACGCAGTATTTT.

V is TRBV28 and J is TRBJ2-7, with TRBD2 as a possible D gene (7 bases). The V end was cut by 9 bases, the J end by 6 bases, with 21 bases between. Germline V CDR1 and CDR2: MDHEN, SYDVKM. CDR3 length equals 14 residues. CDR3 residues: CASTTPRGGGEQYF. The DNA for the CDR3 is TGTGCCAGTACTACCCCGAGGGGGGGAGGCGAGCAGTACTTC.

The genes are TRBV5-1 and TRBJ2-3, with D perhaps assigned TRBD1 or TRBD2 (6 bases each). V shed 2 bases and J shed 5 bases, with 12 bases lying between them. Looked up from germline, CDR1 is SGHRS and CDR2 is YFSETQ. The CDR3 is 14 residues long. The CDR3: CASSFGRGGDTQYF. The CDR3 nucleotides are TGCGCCAGCAGCTTTGGCAGGGGAGGAGATACGCAGTATTTT.

The V gene is TRBV4-1, the J gene TRBJ1-5; no definite D call. V lost 0 bases and J lost 2, with 11 bases in between. Germline CDR1 MGHRA, CDR2 YSYEKL. CDR3 length equals 16 residues. The CDR3 loop reads CASSQDELGGNQPQHF. CDR3 nucleotides: TGCGCCAGCAGCCAAGACGAGTTAGGCGGCAATCAGCCCCAGCATTTT.

The rearrangement links TRBV3-1 (or the pseudogene TRBV3-2) to TRBJ2-7; D gene uncertain. Trimming stripped 4 bases from V and 3 bases from J, with 7 bases between. Germline V CDR1 and CDR2: LGHDT, YNNKEL (reference sequence). The CDR3 extends over 12 amino acids. DNA for the CDR3: TGTGCCAGCAGCCTGCTCGGCTACGAGCAGTACTTC. Translation: CASSLLGYEQYF.

This chain connects TRBV6-2 or TRBV6-3 to TRBJ1-5, with D perhaps TRBD1 (5 bases). Trimming shortened V by 8 bases and J by 5 bases, and 13 bases separated the two germline ends. There are 13 residues in the CDR3. Germline values: CDR1 MNHEY, CDR2 SVGEGT. The CDR3 DNA reads as TGTGCCAGCCGCCGGGGGGGGGATCAGCCCCAGCATTTT. It yields the protein CASRRGGDQPQHF.

The chain employs TRBV19 and TRBJ2-1; 9 bases line up with TRBD2. V was clipped by 4 bases and J by 2 bases; unmatched bases: 9. The CDR3 consists of 17 residues. Germline V gene data show CDR1 as LNHDA and CDR2 as SQIVND (reference sequence). The CDR3 here is CASSKAGGYPPYNEQFF. CDR3 bases: TGTGCCAGTAGTAAAGCGGGGGGCTACCCCCCCTACAATGAGCAGTTCTTC.

The rearrangement uses TRBV21-1 and TRBJ2-2; the D call of TRBD2 is as the table states it, not checked on the DNA. TRBV21-1 is flagged as a pseudogene. The CDR3 has 18 amino acids. The CDR3 coding sequence is TGTGCCAGCAGCTTACTAGCGGGGGAACCCGGAAACACCGGGGAGCTGTTTTTT. This gives the protein CASSLLAGEPGNTGELFF.

The chain couples TRBV6-5 to TRBJ2-5; 9 nucleotides match TRBD2. The CDR3 has 13 amino acids. The germline gives CDR1 MNHEY, CDR2 SVGAGI. V was pared by 11 bases and J by 4 bases, with 8 bases of the junction left unmatched. CDR3 loop: CAAKRGAGETQYF. The CDR3 nucleotides read TGTGCCGCTAAGCGGGGGGCAGGAGAGACCCAGTACTTC.

The genes are TRBV4-3 and TRBJ1-4; D gene ambiguous. The V gene lost 4 bases and the J gene lost 1 base, with 13 bases spanning the gap. This CDR3 contains 16 residues. Germline V gives CDR1 LGHNA, CDR2 YSLEER. The CDR3 protein is CASSLSNGVTNEKLFF. The CDR3 region has the DNA TGCGCCAGCAGCCTCTCGAACGGGGTAACTAATGAAAAACTGTTTTTT.

The chain links TRBV28 to TRBJ1-2, with D possibly TRBD1 on 5 matching bases. The CDR3 length is 13 residues. Germline-derived CDR1 and CDR2 are MDHEN and SYDVKM. The V gene lost 4 bases and the J gene lost 3 bases, with 9 bases spanning the gap. Here the CDR3 DNA reads TGTGCCAGCAGTTCGACAGTGTACTATGGCTACACCTTC. Translating gives CASSSTVYYGYTF.

V usage is TRBV28 and J usage is TRBJ2-3, with a tentative D call TRBD2 (5 bases). The CDR3 sequence is 17 residues long. Germline V gives CDR1 MDHEN, CDR2 SYDVKM. Trimming shortened V by 2 bases and J by 2 bases, and 17 bases separated the two germline ends. In DNA, the CDR3 is TGTGCCAGCAGTTTAGCGTCGTTAGGAGGAACCACAGATACGCAGTATTTT. It translates to CASSLASLGGTTDTQYF. Complete variable domain (other parts from reference TRBV28 and TRBJ2-3): DVKVTQSSRYLVKRTGEKVFLECVQDMDHENMFWYRQDPGLGLRLIYFSYDVKMKEKGDIPEGYSVSREKKERFSLILESASTNQTSMYLCASSLASLGGTTDTQYFGPGTRLTVL.

The V call is TRBV5-1, the J call TRBJ2-7; 7 nucleotides line up with TRBD1. CDR1 and CDR2 (germline): SGHRS, YFSETQ. V was pared by 0 bases and J by 6 bases, with 15 bases of the junction left unmatched. CDR3 length: 17 residues. CDR3 sequence (DNA): TGCGCCAGCAGCTTGGGACAGGGCATTTCAAACCTTGGCGAGCAGTACTTC. It yields the protein CASSLGQGISNLGEQYF.

The V and J genes are TRBV27 and TRBJ2-7; no reliable D call. Germline V lookup: CDR1 MNHEY, CDR2 SMNVEV (reference sequence). The CDR3 sequence is 13 residues long. V lost 2 bases to trimming and J lost 0 bases, with 5 bases between them. CDR3 sequence: CASSLGTSYEQYF. In DNA, the CDR3 is TGTGCCAGCAGTTTAGGCACCTCCTACGAGCAGTACTTC.